The source of this T cell receptor (beta chain) is a study of identical twins. This clonotype was detected a few times. A single record per CDR3 protein comes from TCRdb applying MiXCR to the 5' RACE reads. This table holds about 890,000 distinct CDR3 sequences, approximately 13% found once. These data were likewise used in another study, on yellow fever vaccine responses in identical twins. That investigation notes: Twins reportedly showed a vaccine T cell response that seemed partly convergent and partly personalized.

This TCR was sampled from a young woman in good health. The source material was PBMCs.

In nucleotides, the CDR3 is TGCGCCAGCAGCCAAGAAGAGACAGTGGATTCCTACGAGCAGTACTTC. This translates into CASSQEETVDSYEQYF. This chain links TRBV4-1 with TRBJ2-7; the D gene is possibly TRBD1 (5 bases). Trimming stripped 0 bases from V and 1 base from J, with 13 bases between. The CDR3 sequence is 16 residues long. CDR1 and CDR2 from the germline V gene are MGHRA and YSYEKL.